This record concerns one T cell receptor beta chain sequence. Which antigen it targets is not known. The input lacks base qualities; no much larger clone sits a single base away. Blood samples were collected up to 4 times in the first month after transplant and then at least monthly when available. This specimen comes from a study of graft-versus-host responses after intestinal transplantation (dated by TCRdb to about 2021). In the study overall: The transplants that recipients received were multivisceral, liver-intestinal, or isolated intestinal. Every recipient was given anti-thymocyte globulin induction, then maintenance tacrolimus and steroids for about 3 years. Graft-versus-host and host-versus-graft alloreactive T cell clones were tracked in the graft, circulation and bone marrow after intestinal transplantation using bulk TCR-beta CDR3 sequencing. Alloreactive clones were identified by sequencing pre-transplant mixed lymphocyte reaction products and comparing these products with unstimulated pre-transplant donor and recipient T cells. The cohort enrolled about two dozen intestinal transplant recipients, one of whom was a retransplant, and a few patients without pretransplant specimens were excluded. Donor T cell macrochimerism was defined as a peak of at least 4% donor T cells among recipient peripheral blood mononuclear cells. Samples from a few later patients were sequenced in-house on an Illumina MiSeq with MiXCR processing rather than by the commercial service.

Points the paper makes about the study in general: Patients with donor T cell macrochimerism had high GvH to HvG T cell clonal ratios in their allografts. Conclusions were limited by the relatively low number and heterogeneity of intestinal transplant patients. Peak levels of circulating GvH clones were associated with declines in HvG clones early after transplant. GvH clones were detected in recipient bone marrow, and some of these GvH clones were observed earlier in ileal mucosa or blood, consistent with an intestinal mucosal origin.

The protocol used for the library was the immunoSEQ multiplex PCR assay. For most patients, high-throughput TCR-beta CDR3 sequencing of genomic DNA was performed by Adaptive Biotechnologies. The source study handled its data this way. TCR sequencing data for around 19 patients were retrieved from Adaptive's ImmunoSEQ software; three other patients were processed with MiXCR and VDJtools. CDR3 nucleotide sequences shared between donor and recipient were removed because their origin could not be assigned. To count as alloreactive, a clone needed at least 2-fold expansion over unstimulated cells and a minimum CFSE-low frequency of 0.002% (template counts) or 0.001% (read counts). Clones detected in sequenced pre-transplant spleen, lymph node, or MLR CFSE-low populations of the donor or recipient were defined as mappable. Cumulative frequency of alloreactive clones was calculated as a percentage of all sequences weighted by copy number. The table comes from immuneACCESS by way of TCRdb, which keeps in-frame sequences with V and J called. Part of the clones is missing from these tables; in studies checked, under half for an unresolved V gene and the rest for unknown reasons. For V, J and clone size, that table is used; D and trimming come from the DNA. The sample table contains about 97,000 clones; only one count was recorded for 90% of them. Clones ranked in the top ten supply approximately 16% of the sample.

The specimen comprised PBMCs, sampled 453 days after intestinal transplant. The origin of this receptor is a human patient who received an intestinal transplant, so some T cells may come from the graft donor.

Read as DNA, the sequence is TGCGCCAGCAGCCAAGTGGGGGGGCCTGGGGCCAACGTCCTGACTTTC. Its product reads: CASSQVGGPGANVLTF. The rearrangement combines TRBV4-1 with TRBJ2-6, with a tentative D gene TRBD2 over 7 matching bases. The germline V gene yields MGHRA for CDR1 and YSYEKL for CDR2. From cysteine to phenylalanine, the CDR3 is 16 amino acids long. The CDR3 DNA has 48 bases and is translated from base 1. At the junction V is shortened by 1 base and J by 2 bases, with 9 bases in between.